Each of the 21 T cell receptor beta chains below was sequenced from the same sample in a study of PD-L1 blockade in urothelial cancer. Produced via immunoSEQ multiplex PCR; TCRdb's table is partial and in-frame only. The table shows about 52,000 clones, with approximately 87% occurring only once. The sample here was PBMCs, taken around atezolizumab (anti-PD-L1) treatment. Receptors were obtained from a man between 40 and 49 years old with urothelial cancer.

The chain joins TRBV7-2 to TRBJ2-1; 8 nucleotides agree with TRBD2. Trimming took 2 bases from V and 6 from J; bases not matched to a gene: 9. This CDR3 has 16 amino acids. Germline V gene lookup returns CDR1 SGHTA and CDR2 FQGNSA. The CDR3 reads CASSLLEREPLNEQFF. The DNA for the CDR3 is TGTGCCAGCAGCTTACTAGAGCGGGAGCCGCTCAATGAGCAGTTCTTC. Based on the CDR3 plus reference TRBV7-2 and TRBJ2-1, the full variable domain is GAGVSQSPSNKVTEKGKDVELRCDPISGHTALYWYRQSLGQGLEFLIYFQGNSAPDKSGLPSDRFSAERTGGSVSTLTIQRTQQEDSAVYLCASSLLEREPLNEQFFGPGTRLTVL.

The V call is TRBV30, the J call TRBJ2-1; 9 positions match TRBD2. The CDR3 has 12 amino acids. The trim removed 0 bases at V and 13 bases at J, leaving 4 bases unmatched. CDR1 and CDR2 (germline): GTSNPN, SVGIG (reference sequence). The CDR3 here is CAWSVKAGGQFF. The CDR3 DNA is TGTGCCTGGAGTGTAAAAGCGGGAGGACAGTTCTTC.

The V gene is TRBV10-2, the J gene TRBJ2-7, with 9 bases matching TRBD2. Germline V gene data show CDR1 as WSHSY and CDR2 as SAAADI. The CDR3 contains 13 residues. V shed 6 bases and J 3 bases; nucleotides not matched to a gene: 3. CDR3 sequence reads: CASRFSGSYEQYF. The CDR3 DNA reads as TGCGCCAGCAGGTTTAGCGGGAGCTACGAGCAGTACTTC.

This chain uses TRBV2 with TRBJ2-1, with D perhaps matching TRBD1 (6 bases). Trimming shortened V by 4 bases and J by 3 bases, and 16 bases separated the two germline ends. This CDR3 spans 16 amino acids. Germline values: CDR1 SNHLY, CDR2 FYNNEI. The CDR3, as DNA: TGTGCCAGCAGTGGACTCAGGGGTGAGCACTACAATGAGCAGTTCTTC. Protein sequence: CASSGLRGEHYNEQFF.

The chain combines TRBV6-5 with TRBJ1-6, with D maybe TRBD1 (5 bases). Germline lookup yields CDR1 MNHEY and CDR2 SVGAGI. Trimming removed 8 bases at V and 7 bases at J, with 12 bases between. CDR3 length: 13 amino acids. The CDR3 nucleotides read TGTGCCAGCGGAAACGGGGGGAATTCACCCCTCCACTTT. Translated: CASGNGGNSPLHF.

This clone was seen once. This sequence joins TRBV6-5 and TRBJ2-7, with 10 bases that match TRBD1. Looked up from germline, CDR1 is MNHEY and CDR2 is SVGAGI. The V gene end was trimmed by 2 bases and the J gene end by 5 bases; junction bases not matched to a gene: 3. The CDR3 is 14 residues long. The CDR3 bases are TGTGCCAGCAGTTACGGGACAGGGGACCACGAGCAGTACTTC. This codes for CASSYGTGDHEQYF.

This chain links TRBV5-1 with TRBJ2-2, with D possibly being TRBD1 (5 bases). V was clipped by 5 bases and J by 2 bases, with 10 bases between them. Germline lookup yields CDR1 SGHRS and CDR2 YFSETQ. This CDR3 has 14 amino acids. Here the CDR3 DNA reads TGCGCCAGCAGTCCAGGGCATAACACCGGGGAGCTGTTTTTT. It translates to CASSPGHNTGELFF.

V and J are TRBV9 and TRBJ1-1; 9 bases fit TRBD1. The CDR3 spans 14 residues. CDR1 is SGDLS and CDR2 is YYNGEE in the germline V gene. Trimming at V came to 3 bases and at J to 4 bases, leaving 4 bases not matched to a gene. CDR3 in amino acids: CASSATGGSTEAFF. DNA of the CDR3: TGTGCCAGCAGCGCGACAGGGGGAAGCACTGAAGCTTTCTTT.

The J gene is TRBJ2-3, the V gene TRBV19; 7 bases line up with TRBD2. Germline loops: CDR1 LNHDA, CDR2 SQIVND (reference sequence). The CDR3 consists of 14 residues. V trimming: 9 bases; J trimming: 2 bases; junction bases outside the gene matches: 8. CDR3 sequence (DNA): TGTGCCAGCCGACTAGCCAAGAACACAGATACGCAGTATTTT. As protein: CASRLAKNTDTQYF. The variable domain in full, with the rest retrieved from reference TRBV19 and TRBJ2-3, is DGGITQSPKYLFRKEGQNVTLSCEQNLNHDAMYWYRQDPGQGLRLIYYSQIVNDFQKGDIAEGYSVSREKKESFPLTVTSAQKNPTAFYLCASRLAKNTDTQYFGPGTRLTVL.

This chain joins TRBV5-1 and TRBJ1-1; no clear D. CDR3 length: 16 residues. V lost 0 bases, J lost 0 bases, and 12 bases lay in between. Germline-derived CDR1 and CDR2 are SGHRS and YFSETQ. CDR3 protein: CASSLESGFMNTEAFF. CDR3 coding DNA: TGCGCCAGCAGCTTGGAATCCGGGTTTATGAACACTGAAGCTTTCTTT.

J is TRBJ1-6 and V is TRBV4-2, with 7 bases fitting TRBD1. Germline-derived CDR1 and CDR2 are LGHNA and YNFKEQ. The CDR3 runs to 15 residues. J lost 7 bases, V lost 4 bases, and 7 bases had no gene match. CDR3 residues: CASSPQGSENSPLHF. In DNA, the CDR3 is TGTGCCAGCAGCCCACAGGGGTCGGAAAATTCACCCCTCCACTTT.

The chain uses TRBV7-2 and TRBJ2-2; TRBD2 aligns across 11 bases. The germline V gene encodes CDR1 SGHTA and CDR2 FQGNSA. The J segment lost 4 bases and the V segment lost 2 bases, leaving 3 bases of the junction unmatched. The CDR3 contains 16 residues. The CDR3 DNA reads TGTGCCAGCAGCTTATCGGGGACTAGCGGCACCGGGGAGCTGTTTTTT. Its protein is CASSLSGTSGTGELFF.

The rearrangement links TRBV6-1 to TRBJ2-7; tentative D call: TRBD1 (5 bases). The CDR3 contains 16 residues. The ends were cut back, 2 bases at V and 0 bases at J, with 14 bases in the middle. Germline values: CDR1 MNHNS, CDR2 SASEGT. The CDR3 sequence is CASSERKQVSSYEQYF. CDR3 in DNA: TGTGCCAGCAGTGAACGAAAACAGGTTAGCTCCTACGAGCAGTACTTC.

The gene calls are TRBV4-1 and TRBJ2-3, with 9 bases identical to TRBD2. Unmatched junction bases numbered 5, after V lost 5 bases and J lost 2 bases. Germline V CDR1 and CDR2: MGHRA, YSYEKL. The CDR3 length is 15 residues. The chain's CDR3 is CASSFLAGTTDTQYF. Written as DNA, the CDR3 is TGCGCCAGCAGCTTTCTAGCGGGAACCACAGATACGCAGTATTTT.

J is TRBJ2-1 and V is TRBV9; 9 bases align to TRBD2. Germline V gene sequence: CDR1 SGDLS, CDR2 YYNGEE. The CDR3 is 18 amino acids. V trimming: 4 bases; J trimming: 0 bases; junction bases outside the gene matches: 11. The CDR3 nucleotides are TGTGCCAGCAGCCCCCGGGGGCTAGCGGGAAGCTCCTACAATGAGCAGTTCTTC. Amino acid sequence: CASSPRGLAGSSYNEQFF.

V and J are TRBV9 and TRBJ1-1, with D possibly matching TRBD1 (5 bases). V was trimmed by 4 bases and J by 0 bases, leaving 10 bases between them. The CDR3 has 14 residues. Germline CDR1 reads SGDLS; CDR2 reads YYNGEE. The CDR3 sequence: CASSPRQMNTEAFF. For the CDR3, the DNA is TGTGCCAGCAGCCCGAGACAGATGAACACTGAAGCTTTCTTT.

The chain carries TRBV9 and TRBJ1-5; 9 bases align to TRBD1. The CDR3 has 14 amino acids. Trimming cost V 4 bases and J 7 bases; bases outside gene matches: 6. Germline V lookup: CDR1 SGDLS, CDR2 YYNGEE. CDR3: CASSSGTGNQPQHF. In DNA, the CDR3 is TGTGCCAGCAGCTCCGGGACAGGGAACCAGCCCCAGCATTTT.

The V and J genes are TRBV9 and TRBJ1-2; D possibly corresponds to TRBD1 (6 bases). The CDR3 is made up of 14 amino acids. Germline V CDR1 and CDR2: SGDLS, YYNGEE. Trimming stripped 3 bases from V and 3 bases from J, with 12 bases between. The CDR3 reads CASSAGEGDYGYTF. The DNA of the CDR3 is TGTGCCAGCAGCGCAGGGGAGGGGGACTATGGCTACACCTTC. The complete variable domain, with remaining parts taken from reference TRBV9 and TRBJ1-2, reads DSGVTQTPKHLITATGQRVTLRCSPRSGDLSVYWYQQSLDQGLQFLIQYYNGEERAKGNILERFSAQQFPDLHSELNLSSLELGDSALYFCASSAGEGDYGYTFGSGTRLTVV.

The DNA for the CDR3 is TGCGCCAGTCAACTCAGGGCGGGGGGCGGCGAGCAGTACTTC. Encoded protein: CASQLRAGGGEQYF. The chain links TRBV5-1 to TRBJ2-7, with 8 bases identical to TRBD2. Losses at the gene ends were 8 bases for V and 6 bases for J; bases not matched to a gene: 13. The CDR3 has 14 residues. In germline, CDR1 is SGHRS, CDR2 YFSETQ.

The chain is built from TRBV9 and TRBJ2-7; TRBD2 agrees at 8 bases. Germline CDR1 is SGDLS and CDR2 is YYNGEE. The CDR3 extends over 15 amino acids. V shed 0 bases, J shed 6 bases, and the junction held 8 bases outside the gene matches. CDR3 coding DNA: TGTGCCAGCAGCGTAGAGTCGGGAGGGTGGTCCGAGCAGTACTTC. Amino acids: CASSVESGGWSEQYF.

The CDR3 sequence: CAWSTPGQIYGYTF. The DNA for the CDR3 is TGTGCCTGGAGTACCCCGGGACAGATCTATGGCTACACCTTC. V usage is TRBV30 and J usage is TRBJ1-2; TRBD1 matches at 7 bases. Trimming cost V 2 bases and J 4 bases; bases outside gene matches: 7. The CDR3 loop spans 14 amino acids. Germline CDR1 is GTSNPN and CDR2 is SVGIG (reference sequence).